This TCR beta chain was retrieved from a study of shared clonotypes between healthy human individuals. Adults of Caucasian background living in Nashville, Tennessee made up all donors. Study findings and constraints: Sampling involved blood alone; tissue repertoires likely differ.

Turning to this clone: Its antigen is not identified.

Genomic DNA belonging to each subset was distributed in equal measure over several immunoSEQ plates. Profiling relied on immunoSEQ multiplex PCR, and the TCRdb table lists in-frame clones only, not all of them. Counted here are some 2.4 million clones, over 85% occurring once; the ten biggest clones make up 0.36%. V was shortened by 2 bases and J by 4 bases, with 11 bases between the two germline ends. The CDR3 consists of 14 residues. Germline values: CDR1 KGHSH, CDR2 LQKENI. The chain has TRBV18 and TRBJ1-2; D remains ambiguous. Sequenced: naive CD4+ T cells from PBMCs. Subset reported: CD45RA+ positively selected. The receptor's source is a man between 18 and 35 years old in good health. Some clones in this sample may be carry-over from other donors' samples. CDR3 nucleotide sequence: TGTGCCAGCTCACCAAGAGACCAGACCTATGGCTACACCTTC. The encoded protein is CASSPRDQTYGYTF.